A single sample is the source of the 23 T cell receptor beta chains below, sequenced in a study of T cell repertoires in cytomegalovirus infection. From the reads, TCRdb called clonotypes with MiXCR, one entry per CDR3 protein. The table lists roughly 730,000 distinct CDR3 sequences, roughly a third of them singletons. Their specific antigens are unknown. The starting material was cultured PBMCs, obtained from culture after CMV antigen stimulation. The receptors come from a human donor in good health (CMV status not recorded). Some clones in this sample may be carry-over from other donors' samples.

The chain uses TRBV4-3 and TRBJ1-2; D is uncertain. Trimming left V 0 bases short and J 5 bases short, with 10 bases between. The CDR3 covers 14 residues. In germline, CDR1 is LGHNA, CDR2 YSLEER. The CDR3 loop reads CASSQDSGFYGYTF. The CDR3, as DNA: TGCGCCAGCAGCCAAGATTCGGGGTTTTATGGCTACACCTTC.

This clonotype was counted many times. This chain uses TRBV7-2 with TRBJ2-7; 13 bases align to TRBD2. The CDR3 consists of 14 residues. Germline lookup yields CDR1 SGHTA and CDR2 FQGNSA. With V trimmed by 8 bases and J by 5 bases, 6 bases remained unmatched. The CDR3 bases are TGTGCCAGCTCCTTTGGACTAGCGGGAGACGAGCAGTACTTC. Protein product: CASSFGLAGDEQYF.

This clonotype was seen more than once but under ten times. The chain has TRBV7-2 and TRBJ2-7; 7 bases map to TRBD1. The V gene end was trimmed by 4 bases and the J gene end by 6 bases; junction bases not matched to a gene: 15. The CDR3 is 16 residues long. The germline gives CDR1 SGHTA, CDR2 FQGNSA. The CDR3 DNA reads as TGTGCCAGCAGCTGGGCGGCCGTTACAGGGGATCCCGAGCAGTACTTC. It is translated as CASSWAAVTGDPEQYF.

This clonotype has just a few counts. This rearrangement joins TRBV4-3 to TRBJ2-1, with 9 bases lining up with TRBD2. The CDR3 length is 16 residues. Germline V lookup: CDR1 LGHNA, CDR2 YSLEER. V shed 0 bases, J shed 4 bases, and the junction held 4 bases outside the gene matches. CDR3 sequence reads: CASSQDGTSLYNEQFF. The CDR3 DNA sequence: TGCGCCAGCAGCCAAGATGGGACTAGCCTTTACAATGAGCAGTTCTTC.

CDR3 residues: CASRPSGTGAEKLFF. CDR3 coding DNA: TGTGCCAGCAGACCCAGTGGGACAGGGGCTGAAAAACTGTTTTTT. This chain connects TRBV7-9 to TRBJ1-4, with TRBD1 identical over 10 bases. From germline, CDR1 is SEHNR and CDR2 FQNEAQ (reference sequence). V shed 6 bases, J shed 7 bases, and the junction held 8 bases outside the gene matches. This CDR3 comprises 15 residues.

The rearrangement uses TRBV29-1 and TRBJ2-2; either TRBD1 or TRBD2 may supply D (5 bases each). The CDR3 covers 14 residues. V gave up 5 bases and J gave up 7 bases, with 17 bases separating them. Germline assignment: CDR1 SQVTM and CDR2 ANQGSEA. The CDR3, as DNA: TGCAGCGTTCCCGGGGCCCCTGACGGCGGGGAGCTGTTTTTT. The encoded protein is CSVPGAPDGGELFF.

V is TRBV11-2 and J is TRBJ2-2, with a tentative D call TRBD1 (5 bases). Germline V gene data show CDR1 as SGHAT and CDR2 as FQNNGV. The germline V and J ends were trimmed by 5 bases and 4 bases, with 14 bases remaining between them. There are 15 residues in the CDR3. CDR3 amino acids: CASSPLRGTTGELFF. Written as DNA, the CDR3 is TGTGCCAGCAGCCCCCTAAGGGGTACCACCGGGGAGCTGTTTTTT.

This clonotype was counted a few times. The CDR3 sequence: CASSIRVRHEAFF. In DNA form, the CDR3 reads TGTGCCAGCAGCATTAGGGTCCGACATGAAGCTTTCTTT. This chain links TRBV6-2 or TRBV6-3 with TRBJ1-1, with unresolved D. Trimming stripped 6 bases from V and 7 bases from J, with 15 bases between. CDR3 length equals 13 residues. CDR1 is MNHEY, CDR2 SVGEGT, per germline.

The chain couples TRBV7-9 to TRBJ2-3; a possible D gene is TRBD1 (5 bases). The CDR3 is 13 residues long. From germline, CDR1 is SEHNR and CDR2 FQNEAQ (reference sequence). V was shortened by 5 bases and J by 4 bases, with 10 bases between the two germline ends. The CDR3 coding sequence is TGTGCCAGCAGCCGCAAGGGGTCAGATACGCAGTATTTT. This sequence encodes CASSRKGSDTQYF.

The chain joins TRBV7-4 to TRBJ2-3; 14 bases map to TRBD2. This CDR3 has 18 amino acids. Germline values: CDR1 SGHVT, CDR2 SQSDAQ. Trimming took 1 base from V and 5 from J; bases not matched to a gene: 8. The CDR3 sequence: CASSLVLLGLAGEDTQYF. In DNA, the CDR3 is TGTGCCAGCAGCTTAGTACTGTTGGGACTAGCGGGGGAAGATACGCAGTATTTT.

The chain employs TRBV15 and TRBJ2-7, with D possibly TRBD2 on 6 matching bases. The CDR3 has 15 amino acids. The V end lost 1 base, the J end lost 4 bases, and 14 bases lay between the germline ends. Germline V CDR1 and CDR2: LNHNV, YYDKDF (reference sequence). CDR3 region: CATSRGVTGEYEQYF. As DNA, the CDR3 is TGTGCCACCAGCAGAGGGGTAACGGGGGAATACGAGCAGTACTTC.

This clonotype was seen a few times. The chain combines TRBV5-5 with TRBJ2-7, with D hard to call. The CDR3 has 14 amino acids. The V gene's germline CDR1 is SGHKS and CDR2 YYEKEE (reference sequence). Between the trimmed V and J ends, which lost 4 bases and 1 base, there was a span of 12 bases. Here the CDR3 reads CASSPQIGSYEQYF. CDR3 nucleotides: TGTGCCAGCAGCCCTCAGATCGGGTCCTACGAGCAGTACTTC.

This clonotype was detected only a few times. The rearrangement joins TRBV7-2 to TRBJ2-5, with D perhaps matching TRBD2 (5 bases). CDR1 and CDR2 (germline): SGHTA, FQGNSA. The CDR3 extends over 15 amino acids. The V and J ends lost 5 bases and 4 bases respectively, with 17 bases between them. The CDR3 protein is CASSPSGTIVETQYF. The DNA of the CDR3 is TGTGCCAGCAGCCCGAGCGGAACCATCGTAGAGACCCAGTACTTC.

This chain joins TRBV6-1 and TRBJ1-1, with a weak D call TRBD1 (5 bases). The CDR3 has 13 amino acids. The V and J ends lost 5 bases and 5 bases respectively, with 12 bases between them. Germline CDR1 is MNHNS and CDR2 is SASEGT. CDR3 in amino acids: CASSRQSRTEAFF. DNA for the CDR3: TGTGCCAGCAGTCGACAGTCGAGGACTGAAGCTTTCTTT.

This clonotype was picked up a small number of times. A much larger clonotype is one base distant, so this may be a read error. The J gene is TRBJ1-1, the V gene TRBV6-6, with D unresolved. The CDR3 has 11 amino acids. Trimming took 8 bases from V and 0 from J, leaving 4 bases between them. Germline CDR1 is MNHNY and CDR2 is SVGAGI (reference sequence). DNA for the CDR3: TGTGCCAGCGGCTTGAACACTGAAGCTTTCTTT. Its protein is CASGLNTEAFF.

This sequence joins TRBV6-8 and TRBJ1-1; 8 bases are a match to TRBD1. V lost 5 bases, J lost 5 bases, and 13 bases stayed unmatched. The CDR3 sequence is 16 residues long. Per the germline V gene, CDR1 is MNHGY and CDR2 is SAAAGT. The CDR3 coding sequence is TGTGCCAGCAGTACAATTACGGGACAGGTCAGGACTGAAGCTTTCTTT. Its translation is CASSTITGQVRTEAFF.

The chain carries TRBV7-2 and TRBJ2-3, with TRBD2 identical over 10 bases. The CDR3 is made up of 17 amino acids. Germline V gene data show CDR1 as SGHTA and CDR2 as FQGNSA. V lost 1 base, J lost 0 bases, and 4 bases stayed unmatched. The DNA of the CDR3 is TGTGCCAGCAGCTTAGTAGCGGGAGGCCTTAGCACAGATACGCAGTATTTT. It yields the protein CASSLVAGGLSTDTQYF. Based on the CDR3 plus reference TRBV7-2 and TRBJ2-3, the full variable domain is GAGVSQSPSNKVTEKGKDVELRCDPISGHTALYWYRQSLGQGLEFLIYFQGNSAPDKSGLPSDRFSAERTGGSVSTLTIQRTQQEDSAVYLCASSLVAGGLSTDTQYFGPGTRLTVL.

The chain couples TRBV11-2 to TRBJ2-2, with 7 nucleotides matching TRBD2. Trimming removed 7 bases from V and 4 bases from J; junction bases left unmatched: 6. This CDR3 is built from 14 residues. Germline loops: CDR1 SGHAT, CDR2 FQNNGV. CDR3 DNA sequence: TGTGCCAGCACCCGGGACTACCCCACCGGGGAGCTGTTTTTT. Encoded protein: CASTRDYPTGELFF.

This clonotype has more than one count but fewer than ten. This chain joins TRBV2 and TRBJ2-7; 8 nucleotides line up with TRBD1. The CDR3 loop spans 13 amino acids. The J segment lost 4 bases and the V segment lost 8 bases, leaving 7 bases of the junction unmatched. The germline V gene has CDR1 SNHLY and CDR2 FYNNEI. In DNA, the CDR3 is TGTGCCAGCCAGGGGGCAGGACTTTACGAGCAGTACTTC. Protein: CASQGAGLYEQYF.

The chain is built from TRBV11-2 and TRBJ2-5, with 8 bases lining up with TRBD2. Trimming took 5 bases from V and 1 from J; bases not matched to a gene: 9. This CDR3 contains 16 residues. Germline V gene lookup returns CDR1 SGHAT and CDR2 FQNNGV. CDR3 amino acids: CASSPIPAGAQETQYF. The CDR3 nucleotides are TGTGCCAGCAGCCCCATCCCAGCGGGAGCCCAAGAGACCCAGTACTTC. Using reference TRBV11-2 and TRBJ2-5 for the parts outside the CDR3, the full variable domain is EAGVAQSPRYKIIEKRQSVAFWCNPISGHATLYWYQQILGQGPKLLIQFQNNGVVDDSQLPKDRFSAERLKGVDSTLKIQPAKLEDSAVYLCASSPIPAGAQETQYFGPGTRLLVL.

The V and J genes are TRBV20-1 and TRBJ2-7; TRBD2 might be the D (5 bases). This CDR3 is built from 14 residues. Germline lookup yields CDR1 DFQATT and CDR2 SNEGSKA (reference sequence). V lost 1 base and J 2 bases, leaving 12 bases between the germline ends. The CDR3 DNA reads TGCAGTGCTAGAGGTAGGGCGGGCGCCTACGAGCAGTACTTC. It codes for CSARGRAGAYEQYF.

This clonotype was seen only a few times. Here the CDR3 DNA reads TGTGCCAGCATTTTACAAGGGGGGCGCGAGCAGTACTTC. The encoded protein is CASILQGGREQYF. The chain carries TRBV11-2 and TRBJ2-7; D may be TRBD1 or TRBD2 (6 bases each). V lost 7 bases and J lost 6, with 16 bases in between. The CDR3 has 13 amino acids. Germline V gene data show CDR1 as SGHAT and CDR2 as FQNNGV.

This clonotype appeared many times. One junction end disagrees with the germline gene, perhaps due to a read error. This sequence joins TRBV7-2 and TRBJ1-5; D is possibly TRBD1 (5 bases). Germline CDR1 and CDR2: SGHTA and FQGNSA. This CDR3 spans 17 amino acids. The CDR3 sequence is CASSLAVFRDSNQPQHF. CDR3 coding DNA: TGTGCCAGCAGCCTAGCAGTCTTCCGGGACAGCAATCAGCCCCAGCATTTT.